Listed below are T cell receptor beta chains from one sample, sequenced in a study of T cell responses to AZD1222 COVID-19 vaccine. Method: immunoSEQ multiplex PCR; TCRdb's copy keeps in-frame clones and lacks some. Counted here are roughly 170,000 clones, 70% to 90% occurring once; the ten biggest clones make up approximately 0.49%. The source was peripheral blood, collected on day 0 of AZD1222 vaccination. The receptors shown here come from an adult in good health. CDR3s include the opening cysteine and the closing phenylalanine or tryptophan. The D gene is left open where the match is weak. Some rows mark clone size as missing; the rest say once, few, many or name a class of expanded clone.

DNA: TGTGCCAGCAGTTACGACTATGAGCAGTTCTTC; CDR3: CASSYDYEQFF; J: TRBJ2-1; V: TRBV6-6; D: NA; size: NA
DNA: TGCAGCGTTGGACCGGGAGGGGGCCATGAAAAACTGTTTTTT; CDR3: CSVGPGGGHEKLFF; J: TRBJ1-4; V: TRBV29-1; D: TRBD1; size: NA
DNA: TGTGCCAGCTCCCTCGCCAGATCTGGAAACACCATATATTTT; CDR3: CASSLARSGNTIYF; J: TRBJ1-3; V: TRBV6-5; D: NA; size: NA
DNA: TGTGCCATCAGTGGGACATCGGCCGGGGAGCTGTTTTTT; CDR3: CAISGTSAGELFF; J: TRBJ2-2; V: TRBV10-3; D: NA; size: NA
DNA: TGTGCCAGCCAAGGACAGGGCGATCAGCCCCAGCATTTT; CDR3: CASQGQGDQPQHF; J: TRBJ1-5; V: TRBV12-3/TRBV12-4; D: TRBD1; size: NA
DNA: TGTGCCAGCAGTTACTCACGAGAGACCCAGTACTTC; CDR3: CASSYSRETQYF; J: TRBJ2-5; V: TRBV6-6; D: NA; size: NA
DNA: TGTGCCTGGAGAGACAGGGGGCGCGTTAATTCACCCCTCCACTTT; CDR3: CAWRDRGRVNSPLHF; J: TRBJ1-6; V: TRBV30; D: TRBD1; size: NA
DNA: TGTGCCAGCAGTGTTTCGTCAAACACCATATATTTT; CDR3: CASSVSSNTIYF; J: TRBJ1-3; V: TRBV12-3/TRBV12-4; D: NA; size: NA
DNA: TGTGCCAGCAGCACGAGACCGGGACAGGGTCGTGGCTACACCTTC; CDR3: CASSTRPGQGRGYTF; J: TRBJ1-2; V: TRBV14; D: TRBD1; size: once
DNA: TGTGCCAGCAGTGACGGAACTGAAGCTTTCTTT; CDR3: CASSDGTEAFF; J: TRBJ1-1; V: TRBV6-4; D: NA; size: NA
DNA: TGTGCCAGCAGTCCACGACAATTCTACGAGCAGTACTTC; CDR3: CASSPRQFYEQYF; J: TRBJ2-7; V: TRBV12-3/TRBV12-4; D: NA; size: NA
DNA: TGTGCCAGTAGTGCCAGGGAGGTTTACGAGCAGTACTTC; CDR3: CASSAREVYEQYF; J: TRBJ2-7; V: TRBV19; D: NA; size: NA
DNA: TGTGCCAGCAGCTCCGGCGCGGGAGCGGGGGCCACGCAGTATTTT; CDR3: CASSSGAGAGATQYF; J: TRBJ2-3; V: TRBV7-2; D: TRBD2; size: NA
DNA: TGTGCCAGCAGGATCGGGGCTGCCTCTACAGGGGGCAACTATGGCTACACCTTC; CDR3: CASRIGAASTGGNYGYTF; J: TRBJ1-2; V: TRBV3-1/TRBV3-2; D: TRBD1; size: NA
DNA: TGTGCCAGCGGGGCGGGGTTCATGGCCAGGGTCAGTAATTATCCTTACGAGCAGTACTTC; CDR3: CASGAGFMARVSNYPYEQYF; J: TRBJ2-7; V: TRBV28; D: NA; size: NA
DNA: TGTGCCAGCAGCTTAATCGCCAGGGGAAACACTGAAGCTTTCTTT; CDR3: CASSLIARGNTEAFF; J: TRBJ1-1; V: TRBV7-3; D: NA; size: NA
DNA: TGTGCCACCAGTGACCCTGGACGGGACAATCAGCCCCAGCATTTT; CDR3: CATSDPGRDNQPQHF; J: TRBJ1-5; V: TRBV24-1; D: NA; size: NA
DNA: TGCGCCAGCAGCTTGGGGGTCGGTAATGGGCTCCGAGAGACCCAGTACTTC; CDR3: CASSLGVGNGLRETQYF; J: TRBJ2-5; V: TRBV5-1; D: NA; size: NA
DNA: TGTGCCAGCAGCTTAGTAGTGGGGACAGGGGGTCAGCCCCAGCATTTT; CDR3: CASSLVVGTGGQPQHF; J: TRBJ1-5; V: TRBV7-2; D: TRBD1; size: NA
DNA: TGTGCCACCAGTGATTTGGTTAGTCCAGAGACCCAGTACTTC; CDR3: CATSDLVSPETQYF; J: TRBJ2-5; V: TRBV24-1; D: NA; size: NA
DNA: TGTGCCAGCAGCCTCACTAGCGGGAGGAATACCTACGAGCAGTACTTC; CDR3: CASSLTSGRNTYEQYF; J: TRBJ2-7; V: TRBV9; D: TRBD2; size: NA
DNA: TGTGCCAGCAGCTCCCCGCATAGGTCCTACGAGCAGTACTTC; CDR3: CASSSPHRSYEQYF; J: TRBJ2-7; V: TRBV7-2; D: NA; size: NA
DNA: TGTGCCAGCAGCCGAGACATGGATTGGGGCTACACCTTC; CDR3: CASSRDMDWGYTF; J: TRBJ1-2; V: TRBV28; D: NA; size: NA
DNA: TGTGCCAGCAGCTTGGAGGGCAGACTCTACGAGCAGTACTTC; CDR3: CASSLEGRLYEQYF; J: TRBJ2-7; V: TRBV5-8; D: NA; size: NA
DNA: TGTGCCAGCCAAGGAATGAGCGACGAGCAGTACTTC; CDR3: CASQGMSDEQYF; J: TRBJ2-7; V: TRBV4-2; D: NA; size: once
DNA: TGTGCCTGGAGTGGGACTGTCACGTTGAGTGGCTACACCTTC; CDR3: CAWSGTVTLSGYTF; J: TRBJ1-2; V: TRBV30; D: NA; size: few
DNA: TGCGCCAGCAGCCACCTAAATTCCGGGACACAAGAAGAGACCCAGTACTTC; CDR3: CASSHLNSGTQEETQYF; J: TRBJ2-5; V: TRBV4-1; D: NA; size: NA
DNA: TGTGCCAGCAGCCCCAGGGGGCAGGGTGGCTACACCTTC; CDR3: CASSPRGQGGYTF; J: TRBJ1-2; V: TRBV5-6; D: TRBD1; size: few
DNA: TGTGCCAGCAGCTTAGCAACCGGGAACACTGAAGCTTTCTTT; CDR3: CASSLATGNTEAFF; J: TRBJ1-1; V: TRBV7-2; D: NA; size: NA
DNA: TGTGCCAGCAGTTTTGACAGAAACTATGGCTACACCTTC; CDR3: CASSFDRNYGYTF; J: TRBJ1-2; V: TRBV6-2/TRBV6-3; D: NA; size: NA
DNA: TGTGCCAGCAGTGAGGGACAGGAAACAGATACGCAGTATTTT; CDR3: CASSEGQETDTQYF; J: TRBJ2-3; V: TRBV6-1; D: TRBD1; size: NA
DNA: TGTGCCACCAGCAGAGGCATGAACTCTGGAAACACCATATATTTT; CDR3: CATSRGMNSGNTIYF; J: TRBJ1-3; V: TRBV15; D: NA; size: NA
DNA: TGTGCCAGCAGCGTAGGCTTATTGGACAATGGCTACACCTTC; CDR3: CASSVGLLDNGYTF; J: TRBJ1-2; V: TRBV9; D: NA; size: NA
DNA: TGCGCCAGCAGCTTGGATGAGGGACAAAGTTACTATGGCTACACCTTC; CDR3: CASSLDEGQSYYGYTF; J: TRBJ1-2; V: TRBV5-1; D: NA; size: NA